The present T cell receptor (beta chain) was sequenced within a study of blood T cell repertoires in COVID-19. Study-wide context: COVID-19 samples collected from the United States, Italy and Spain covered acute and convalescent phases.

V gave up 0 bases and J gave up 6 bases, with 11 bases separating them. The CDR3 has 13 amino acids. Looked up from germline, CDR1 is GTSNPN and CDR2 is SVGIG (reference sequence). Original processing methods: Amplification from reference gene primers served as the basis for estimated nucleated cell counts. The data were produced by immunoSEQ multiplex PCR, yet TCRdb's version contains in-frame clones alone and is incomplete. V, J and clone size were drawn from that table, and D and trimming were deduced from the DNA. The data show about 400,000 clones, with roughly 90% seen just once and 2% to 2.5% held by the top ten.

This TCR was recovered from a woman aged 40-49 years with acute COVID-19. What was sequenced was PBMCs or T cells enriched from blood (not recorded which). The chain employs TRBV30 and TRBJ1-1; D is undetermined. The CDR3 spells CAWSVEGSAEAFF. In DNA form, the CDR3 reads TGTGCCTGGAGTGTAGAGGGAAGCGCTGAAGCTTTCTTT.